One sample yielded the 30 T cell receptor beta chains listed below, sequenced in a study of regulatory T cells in long-lasting Graves disease. Time point defined: newly diagnosed GD, antithyroid drugs for less than 3 months. With RNA extracted from PBMCs as input, the TCR library was made. CDR3 regions were amplified by Arm-PCR using iRepertoire HTBI primers to build TCR beta libraries. TCRdb reprocessed the multiplex PCR reads via MiXCR and lists one record per CDR3 protein. This table holds fewer than 350,000 distinct CDR3 sequences, approximately 20% found once. Material: peripheral blood mononuclear cells (PBMCs), obtained at new diagnosis, from a patient treated with antithyroid drugs. Every receptor here comes from a female donor with Graves disease.

This clonotype was found a few times. Given a much more abundant clone one base away, this may be a read error. The genes are TRBV24-1 and TRBJ2-1; D perhaps matches TRBD1 (7 bases). The germline V and J ends were trimmed by 4 bases and 3 bases, with 12 bases remaining between them. The CDR3 covers 15 residues. The germline V gene has CDR1 KGHDR and CDR2 SFDVKD. CDR3 loop: CATSERDSYYNEQFF. As DNA, the CDR3 is TGTGCCACCAGTGAGCGGGACAGCTACTACAATGAGCAGTTCTTC.

This clonotype was observed many times. The V call is TRBV2, the J call TRBJ2-7, with D unresolved. Germline V gene lookup returns CDR1 SNHLY and CDR2 FYNNEI. V was shortened by 6 bases and J by 7 bases, with 10 bases between the two germline ends. The CDR3 consists of 11 residues. Here the CDR3 DNA reads TGTGCCAGCAGCATGCATGGTGAGCAGTACTTC. Protein product: CASSMHGEQYF.

To note about this clonotype: The CDR3 does not close with the conserved phenylalanine or tryptophan, likely indicating a read error. Because the CDR3's place on the DNA is in doubt, the DNA is left out and the CDR3 is given as listed by TCRdb. CDR3 sequence reads: CASSLKGEGPSL. The chain carries TRBV18 and TRBJ2-7; the table gives TRBD2 as D, unverified against the DNA. Both ends counted, the CDR3 spans 12 residues. The germline V gene has CDR1 KGHSH and CDR2 LQKENI.

The V gene is TRBV30, the J gene TRBJ2-2, with TRBD2 as a possible D gene (7 bases). Trimming left V 7 bases short and J 6 bases short, with 12 bases between. The CDR3 consists of 12 residues. Germline V gives CDR1 GTSNPN, CDR2 SVGIG (reference sequence). CDR3 bases: TGTGCCTTCTCGGGGGGCTCCGGGGAGCTGTTTTTT. Translating gives CAFSGGSGELFF.

The table lists this clonotype with a few counts. Possible read error: a much larger clone is one base away. This chain links TRBV2 with TRBJ1-3, with 7 bases matching TRBD1. This CDR3 spans 16 amino acids. Per germline, CDR1 SNHLY and CDR2 FYNNEI. For the CDR3, the DNA is TGTGCCAGCAGTGGAGGACTACAGGGGACTGGAAACGCCATATATTTT. Translation gives CASSGGLQGTGNAIYF.

This chain connects TRBV7-2 to TRBJ2-7, with 8 bases matching TRBD1. Trimming at V came to 5 bases and at J to 9 bases, leaving 9 bases not matched to a gene. The germline V gene encodes CDR1 SGHTA and CDR2 FQGNSA. This CDR3 contains 13 residues. CDR3 sequence (DNA): TGTGCCAGCAGCCTGCAGGGGGCTCCAGTGCAGTACTTC. It encodes CASSLQGAPVQYF.

This clonotype was seen only a few times. One base away lies a much larger clone, so this may be a sequencing read error. V and J are TRBV6-5 and TRBJ1-4; tentatively, D is TRBD1 (5 bases). The CDR3 runs to 16 residues. Germline V gene sequence: CDR1 MNHEY, CDR2 SVGAGI. The CDR3 is CASSSMDIATNERLFF. As DNA, the CDR3 is TGTGCCAGCAGTTCCATGGACATTGCAACTAATGAAAGACTGTTTTTT.

The chain recombines TRBV20-1 with TRBJ2-1, with 11 positions matching TRBD2. Germline assignment: CDR1 DFQATT and CDR2 SNEGSKA (reference sequence). V lost 0 bases and J lost 8; bases outside the gene matches: 12. This CDR3 comprises 17 residues. In DNA form, the CDR3 reads TGCAGTGCTAGAGATAGGGCTAGCGGGAGGATAGCGTATGAGCAGTTCTTC. Translating it yields CSARDRASGRIAYEQFF.

There are many counts of this clonotype. The V gene is TRBV11-3, the J gene TRBJ2-7; 9 bases are shared with TRBD2. Trimming removed 7 bases from V and 5 bases from J; junction bases left unmatched: 9. In germline, CDR1 is SGHNT, CDR2 YENEEA. This CDR3 has 14 residues. In DNA form, the CDR3 reads TGTGCCAGCACCCCGCCAGCTAGCGGGAACGAGCAGTACTTC. Encoded protein: CASTPPASGNEQYF.

The sample holds a few counts of this clonotype. The rearrangement uses TRBV3-1 and TRBJ2-3; D might be TRBD1 or TRBD2, each matching 6 bases. V was shortened by 3 bases and J by 4 bases, with 17 bases between the two germline ends. The CDR3 consists of 16 residues. Germline assignment: CDR1 LGHDT and CDR2 YNNKEL (reference sequence). CDR3 region: CASSHRGGSRSDTQYF. In DNA, the CDR3 is TGTGCCAGCAGCCATCGAGGGGGGAGTCGATCAGATACGCAGTATTTT.

This clonotype was seen at least ten times. The chain couples TRBV9 to TRBJ2-3; 7 nucleotides line up with TRBD1. The V segment lost 1 base and the J segment 2 bases; nucleotides outside the gene matches: 4. Per germline, CDR1 SGDLS and CDR2 YYNGEE. There are 15 residues in the CDR3. The DNA of the CDR3 is TGTGCCAGCAGCGTATTCGGACAGGCCACAGATACGCAGTATTTT. Its translation is CASSVFGQATDTQYF. The full variable domain, its missing parts supplied by reference TRBV9 and TRBJ2-3, is DSGVTQTPKHLITATGQRVTLRCSPRSGDLSVYWYQQSLDQGLQFLIQYYNGEERAKGNILERFSAQQFPDLHSELNLSSLELGDSALYFCASSVFGQATDTQYFGPGTRLTVL.

This clonotype was detected only a few times. V usage is TRBV7-9 and J usage is TRBJ2-5; TRBD2 agrees at 9 bases. This CDR3 region has 14 residues. Per germline, CDR1 SEHNR and CDR2 FQNEAQ (reference sequence). The trim removed 5 bases at V and 5 bases at J, leaving 6 bases unmatched. The DNA of the CDR3 is TGTGCCAGCAGCACGGTGGGACTAGCTGAGACCCAGTACTTC. It codes for CASSTVGLAETQYF. The full variable domain, with the rest looked up from reference TRBV7-9 and TRBJ2-5, is DTGVSQNPRHKITKRGQNVTFRCDPISEHNRLYWYRQTLGQGPEFLTYFQNEAQLEKSRLLSDRFSAERPKGSFSTLEIQRTEQGDSAMYLCASSTVGLAETQYFGPGTRLLVL.

Ten or more counts support this clonotype. This sequence joins TRBV19 and TRBJ2-2; 8 bases match TRBD2. Germline V CDR1 and CDR2: LNHDA, SQIVND (reference sequence). This CDR3 has 14 amino acids. Trimming at V came to 4 bases and at J to 6 bases, leaving 4 bases not matched to a gene. Here the CDR3 DNA reads TGTGCCAGTAGTAAGACTAGCGTGGCCGGGGAGCTGTTTTTT. Translation gives CASSKTSVAGELFF.

This clonotype occurred many times. V is TRBV28 and J is TRBJ1-5; unclear D gene. The CDR3 is 12 residues long. V shed 4 bases and J shed 10 bases, with 11 bases lying between them. Germline V gives CDR1 MDHEN, CDR2 SYDVKM. The chain's CDR3 is CASSSLFQPQHF. CDR3 sequence (DNA): TGTGCCAGCAGTTCACTTTTCCAACCCCAGCATTTT.

For the CDR3, the DNA is TGTGCCACCAGTGAGAGGGGACAGGGGAGGATAGATACGCAGTATTTT. It is translated as CATSERGQGRIDTQYF. J is TRBJ2-3 and V is TRBV24-1; 10 positions match TRBD1. Germline values: CDR1 KGHDR, CDR2 SFDVKD. The CDR3 is made up of 16 amino acids. The J segment lost 5 bases and the V segment lost 4 bases, leaving 8 bases of the junction unmatched.

This clonotype was found many times. This chain links TRBV28 with TRBJ1-5, with D possibly matching TRBD1 (6 bases). Germline values: CDR1 MDHEN, CDR2 SYDVKM. The CDR3 is 17 residues long. Trimming cost V 3 bases and J 1 base, with 16 bases left between them. The CDR3 DNA is TGTGCCAGCAGTTTCATAGGGGGTCAGATGAGCAATCAGCCCCAGCATTTT. It is translated as CASSFIGGQMSNQPQHF.

About this clonotype: A much larger clone differs by one base, so this may be a read error. The chain employs TRBV5-1 and TRBJ2-7; D gene unclear. The V end lost 0 bases, the J end lost 0 bases, and 7 bases lay between the germline ends. The CDR3 runs to 14 residues. Germline V lookup: CDR1 SGHRS, CDR2 YFSETQ. In nucleotides, the CDR3 is TGCGCCAGCAGCTTGGGTATGGGCTCCTACGAGCAGTACTTC. Protein sequence: CASSLGMGSYEQYF.

As concerns this clonotype: Compared with germline, one end of the junction differs, possibly owing to a read error. V and J are TRBV7-2 and TRBJ2-1, with TRBD2 identical over 9 bases. Germline CDR1 SGHTA, CDR2 FQGNSA. The CDR3 runs to 15 residues. This chain's CDR3 is CASSLYGLAGNEQVF. The CDR3 DNA reads as TGTGCCAGCAGCTTATATGGGCTAGCGGGGAATGAGCAGGTCTTC.

Notes on this clonotype: This may stem from a read error, because a much larger clone lies one nucleotide away. The chain couples TRBV28 to TRBJ2-1; D possibly corresponds to TRBD2 (5 bases). Germline V lookup: CDR1 MDHEN, CDR2 SYDVKM. The CDR3 covers 13 residues. Trimming took off 10 bases at V and 10 bases at J, with 20 bases between the two ends. The CDR3 here is CAIADGVSYEQFF. CDR3 nucleotide sequence: TGTGCCATCGCGGACGGGGTCTCCTACGAGCAGTTCTTC.

This clonotype has more than one count but fewer than ten. This chain joins TRBV20-1 and TRBJ2-5, with TRBD1 identical over 9 bases. CDR3 length: 15 amino acids. From germline, CDR1 is DFQATT and CDR2 SNEGSKA (reference sequence). V shed 0 bases, J shed 5 bases, and the junction held 7 bases outside the gene matches. This CDR3 reads CSARDPYRGQETQYF. CDR3 in DNA: TGCAGTGCTAGAGATCCCTACAGGGGGCAGGAGACCCAGTACTTC.

This clonotype was observed at least ten times. This chain uses TRBV28 with TRBJ2-2; 7 bases match TRBD1. Germline V gene sequence: CDR1 MDHEN, CDR2 SYDVKM. The CDR3 length is 17 residues. With V trimmed by 5 bases and J by 7 bases, 16 bases remained unmatched. In DNA form, the CDR3 reads TGTGCCAGCAGTCCTCTCCGGGTACAGGGGCATAACGGGGAGCTGTTTTTT. Translating it yields CASSPLRVQGHNGELFF.

This clonotype was recorded at least ten times. V usage is TRBV7-9 and J usage is TRBJ2-5, with D unresolved. V was trimmed by 6 bases and J by 2 bases, leaving 10 bases between them. CDR1 is SEHNR, CDR2 FQNEAQ, per germline (reference sequence). The CDR3 covers 13 residues. The CDR3 here is CASRRADQETQYF. The CDR3 DNA reads TGTGCCAGCAGACGGGCGGATCAAGAGACCCAGTACTTC. Together with reference TRBV7-9 and TRBJ2-5, the CDR3 gives the full variable domain: DTGVSQNPRHKITKRGQNVTFRCDPISEHNRLYWYRQTLGQGPEFLTYFQNEAQLEKSRLLSDRFSAERPKGSFSTLEIQRTEQGDSAMYLCASRRADQETQYFGPGTRLLVL.

This clonotype has just a few counts. The V call is TRBV4-2, the J call TRBJ2-3; 9 bases fit TRBD2. The CDR3 contains 23 residues. V was clipped by 0 bases and J by 2 bases; unmatched bases: 24. CDR1 and CDR2 (germline): LGHNA, YNFKEQ. CDR3 in DNA: TGTGCCAGCAGCCAAGATCTAGCGGGATTTTATGTGAATCTGATCGGGGCCACAGATACGCAGTATTTT. This translates into CASSQDLAGFYVNLIGATDTQYF.

This clonotype was found many times. V and J are TRBV2 and TRBJ2-5, with D possibly TRBD1 on 5 matching bases. The CDR3 is 14 residues long. Trimming shortened V by 4 bases and J by 4 bases, and 13 bases separated the two germline ends. The V gene's germline CDR1 is SNHLY and CDR2 FYNNEI. The CDR3: CASSVQGPGETQYF. CDR3 sequence (DNA): TGTGCCAGCAGTGTCCAGGGCCCCGGAGAGACCCAGTACTTC.

In this sample, this clonotype turned up a few times. CDR3 amino acids: CASSKRSGLEGYTF. In DNA form, the CDR3 reads TGTGCCAGCAGCAAAAGGTCGGGGTTGGAGGGCTACACCTTC. The rearrangement links TRBV7-8 to TRBJ1-2; D ambiguous. CDR3 length equals 14 residues. V was trimmed by 5 bases and J by 8 bases, leaving 18 bases between them. Per the germline V gene, CDR1 is SGHVS and CDR2 is FQNEAQ.

V and J are TRBV7-8 and TRBJ2-2; D possibly corresponds to TRBD2 (6 bases). This CDR3 contains 15 residues. The germline V gene encodes CDR1 SGHVS and CDR2 FQNEAQ. V was clipped by 6 bases and J by 0 bases, with 11 bases between them. CDR3 nucleotide sequence: TGTGCCAGCAGGCCTCTAGCGACGAACACCGGGGAGCTGTTTTTT. Translation gives CASRPLATNTGELFF.

This clonotype has a handful of counts. In DNA, the CDR3 is TGTGCCAGCAGCCAAGCCGGGACAACCTCTGGCTACACCTTC. Amino acid sequence: CASSQAGTTSGYTF. This sequence joins TRBV14 and TRBJ1-2; TRBD1 is a possible D gene (6 bases). CDR1 is SGHDN, CDR2 FVKESK, per germline. V shed 1 base and J shed 7 bases, with 13 bases lying between them. CDR3 length: 14 residues.

Points on this clonotype: A far larger clone lies a single base away; this is likely a read error. The J gene is TRBJ2-1, the V gene TRBV2; D is possibly TRBD2 (6 bases). This CDR3 region has 15 residues. V was pared by 7 bases and J by 7 bases, with 20 bases between. The germline CDR1 and CDR2 sequences are SNHLY and FYNNEI. The CDR3 protein is CASTTERVLYNEQFF. CDR3 in DNA: TGTGCCAGCACCACGGAGCGGGTACTTTATAATGAGCAGTTCTTC.

This clonotype was found many times. This chain links TRBV27 with TRBJ2-3; 8 bases fit TRBD2. V dropped 0 bases and J dropped 1; count of bases not matched to a gene: 0. Germline-derived CDR1 and CDR2 are MNHEY and SMNVEV (reference sequence). This CDR3 region has 15 residues. CDR3 sequence (DNA): TGTGCCAGCAGTTTATCGCGGGGGGGCACAGATACGCAGTATTTT. This codes for CASSLSRGGTDTQYF.

V usage is TRBV6-2 or TRBV6-3 and J usage is TRBJ2-7, with D uncertain. The length of the CDR3 is 13 residues. Germline CDR1 reads MNHEY; CDR2 reads SVGEGT. V was pared by 8 bases and J by 1 base, with 12 bases between. The CDR3 coding sequence is TGTGCCAGCCAAGGTGGGTCGTCCTACGAGCAGTACTTC. Translating gives CASQGGSSYEQYF.